This T cell receptor beta chain was sequenced for a study of blood T cell repertoires in COVID-19. The method was immunoSEQ multiplex PCR; TCRdb's version includes in-frame clones alone and lacks a portion of them. The sample shows about 170,000 clones, roughly 84% of them seen only once. Looked up from germline, CDR1 is MGHRA and CDR2 is YSYEKL. CDR3 length equals 16 residues. Germline trimming cut 5 bases from V and 5 bases from J; bases unmatched to any gene: 12. The gene calls are TRBV4-1 and TRBJ2-5; 9 bases align to TRBD1. Sequenced material: peripheral blood. The receptor was isolated from a man aged 55 to 70 who had recovered from COVID-19. CDR3 sequence: CASSTPGQGGWETQYF. DNA for the CDR3: TGCGCCAGCAGCACACCGGGACAGGGAGGGTGGGAGACCCAGTACTTC.